The source of this T cell receptor beta chain is a study of blood T cell repertoires in COVID-19. The overall study: Samples taken during acute and convalescent COVID-19 were collected in the United States, Italy and Spain. PBMCs, B-cell-depleted T cells, or T cells provided the cDNA or gDNA that made up the material.

In the source study's methods: For nucleated cells, counts were estimated from reference gene primer amplification. The assay was immunoSEQ multiplex PCR, and TCRdb's table has in-frame clones only and misses some. The V and J calls and clone size were taken over from that table, and D and trimming were inferred from the DNA. The sample carries approximately 280,000 clones, around 85% recorded once. The CDR3 spans 15 residues. The trim removed 3 bases at V and 5 bases at J, leaving 7 bases unmatched. Germline V CDR1 and CDR2: MNHEY, SVGEGT. Sequencing was performed on peripheral blood. The genes are TRBV6-2 or TRBV6-3 and TRBJ1-5, with 7 positions matching TRBD1. This TCR derives from a man aged 45-65 years with active or convalescent COVID-19. The CDR3: CASSYFQGDHQPQHF. CDR3 coding DNA: TGTGCCAGCAGTTATTTTCAGGGGGATCATCAGCCCCAGCATTTT.